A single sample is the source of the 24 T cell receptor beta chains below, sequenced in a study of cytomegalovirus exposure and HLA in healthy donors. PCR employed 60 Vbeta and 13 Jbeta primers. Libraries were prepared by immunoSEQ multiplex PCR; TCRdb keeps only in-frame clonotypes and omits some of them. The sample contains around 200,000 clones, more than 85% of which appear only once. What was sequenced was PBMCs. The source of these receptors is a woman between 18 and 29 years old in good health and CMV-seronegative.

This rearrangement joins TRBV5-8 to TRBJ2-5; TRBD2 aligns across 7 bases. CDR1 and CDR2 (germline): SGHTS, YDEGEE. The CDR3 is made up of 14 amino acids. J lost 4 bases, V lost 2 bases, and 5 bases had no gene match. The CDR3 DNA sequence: TGTGCCAGCAGCTTAGAGCGGGGAGGAGAGACCCAGTACTTC. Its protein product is CASSLERGGETQYF.

DNA of the CDR3: TGTGCCAGCAGCTTGGGCATGGGGGGAAGCAATCAGCCCCAGCATTTT. This gives the protein CASSLGMGGSNQPQHF. The chain recombines TRBV5-5 with TRBJ1-5; perhaps TRBD1 as D (5 bases). V lost 0 bases and J 1 base, leaving 11 bases between the germline ends. In germline, CDR1 is SGHKS, CDR2 YYEKEE (reference sequence). The CDR3 length is 16 residues.

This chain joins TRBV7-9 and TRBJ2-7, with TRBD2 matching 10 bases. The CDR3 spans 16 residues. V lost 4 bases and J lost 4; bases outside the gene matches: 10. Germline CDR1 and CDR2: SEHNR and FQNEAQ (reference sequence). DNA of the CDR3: TGTGCCAGCAGCTCGACGAGCGGGAGGGCCGGGTACGAGCAGTACTTC. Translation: CASSSTSGRAGYEQYF.

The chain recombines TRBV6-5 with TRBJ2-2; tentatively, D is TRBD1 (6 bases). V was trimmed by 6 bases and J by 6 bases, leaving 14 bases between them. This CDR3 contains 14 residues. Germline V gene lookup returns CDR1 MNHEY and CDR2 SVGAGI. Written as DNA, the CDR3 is TGTGCCAGCAGAGGACAGCCGTTCGCCGGGGAGCTGTTTTTT. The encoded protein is CASRGQPFAGELFF.

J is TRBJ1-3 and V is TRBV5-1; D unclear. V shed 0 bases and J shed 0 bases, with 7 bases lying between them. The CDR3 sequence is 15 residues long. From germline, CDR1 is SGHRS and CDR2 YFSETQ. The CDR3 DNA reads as TGCGCCAGCAGCTTGGAAGGGAGCTCTGGAAACACCATATATTTT. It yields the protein CASSLEGSSGNTIYF.

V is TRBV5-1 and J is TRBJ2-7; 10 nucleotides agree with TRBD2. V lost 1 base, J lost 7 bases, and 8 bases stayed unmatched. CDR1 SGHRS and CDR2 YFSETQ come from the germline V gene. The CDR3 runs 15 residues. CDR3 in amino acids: CASSLQREGPREQYF. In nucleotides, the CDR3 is TGCGCCAGCAGCTTGCAGCGGGAGGGCCCGAGGGAGCAGTACTTC.

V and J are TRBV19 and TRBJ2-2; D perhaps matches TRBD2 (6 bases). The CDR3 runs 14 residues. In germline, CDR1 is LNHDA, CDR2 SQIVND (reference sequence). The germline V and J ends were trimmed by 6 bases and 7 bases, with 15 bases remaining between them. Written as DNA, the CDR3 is TGTGCCAGTAGCCGGGGGATTGGAGGCGGGGAGCTGTTTTTT. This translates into CASSRGIGGGELFF.

The CDR3 loop reads CASSELREGHEQFF. The CDR3 DNA follows: TGTGCCAGCAGTGAACTGCGGGAGGGTCATGAGCAGTTCTTC. The chain joins TRBV2 to TRBJ2-1; the match to TRBD2 covers 9 bases. Unmatched junction bases numbered 4, after V lost 2 bases and J lost 8 bases. This CDR3 contains 14 residues. Per germline, CDR1 SNHLY and CDR2 FYNNEI.

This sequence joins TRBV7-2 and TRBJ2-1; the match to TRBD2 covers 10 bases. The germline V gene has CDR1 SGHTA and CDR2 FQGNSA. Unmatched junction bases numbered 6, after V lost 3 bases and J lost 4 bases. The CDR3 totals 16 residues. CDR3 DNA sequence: TGTGCCAGCAGCTTCGGCGGACTAGCGGTATACAATGAGCAGTTCTTC. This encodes CASSFGGLAVYNEQFF.

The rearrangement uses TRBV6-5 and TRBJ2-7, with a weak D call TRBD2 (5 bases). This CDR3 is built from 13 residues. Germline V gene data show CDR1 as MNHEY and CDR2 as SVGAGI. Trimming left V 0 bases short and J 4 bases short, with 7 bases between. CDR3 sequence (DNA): TGTGCCAGCAGTTACTCGACGGGGTACGAGCAGTACTTC. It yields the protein CASSYSTGYEQYF.

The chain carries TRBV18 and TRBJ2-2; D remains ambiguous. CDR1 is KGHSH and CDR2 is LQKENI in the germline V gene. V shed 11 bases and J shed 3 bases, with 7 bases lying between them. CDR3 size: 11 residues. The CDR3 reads CAGADTGELFF. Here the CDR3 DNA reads TGTGCCGGAGCAGACACCGGGGAGCTGTTTTTT.

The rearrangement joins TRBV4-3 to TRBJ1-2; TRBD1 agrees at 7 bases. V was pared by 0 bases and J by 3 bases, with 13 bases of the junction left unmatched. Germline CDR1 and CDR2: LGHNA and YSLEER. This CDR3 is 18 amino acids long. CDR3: CASSQDRPGSGGDYGYTF. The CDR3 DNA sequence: TGCGCCAGCAGCCAAGACCGACCGGGTTCAGGGGGTGACTATGGCTACACCTTC.

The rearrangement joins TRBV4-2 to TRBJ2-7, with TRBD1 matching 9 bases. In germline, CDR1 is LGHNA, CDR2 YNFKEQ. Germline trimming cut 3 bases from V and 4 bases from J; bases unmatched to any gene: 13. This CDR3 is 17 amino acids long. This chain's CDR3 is CASSHQQGARDVYEQYF. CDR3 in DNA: TGTGCCAGCAGCCATCAACAGGGGGCCCGTGATGTATACGAGCAGTACTTC.

The CDR3 here is CAISATQTTGPYGYTF. In DNA, the CDR3 is TGTGCCATCAGCGCTACCCAAACGACAGGTCCCTATGGCTACACCTTC. The chain couples TRBV10-3 to TRBJ1-2, with D possibly being TRBD1 (6 bases). V lost 6 bases and J lost 4, with 21 bases in between. This CDR3 comprises 16 residues. Germline V gene lookup returns CDR1 ENHRY and CDR2 SYGVKD.

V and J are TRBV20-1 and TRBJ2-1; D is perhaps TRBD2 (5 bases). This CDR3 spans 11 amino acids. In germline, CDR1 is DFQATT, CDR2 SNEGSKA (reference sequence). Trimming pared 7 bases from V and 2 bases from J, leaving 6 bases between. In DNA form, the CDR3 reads TGCAGTGTGCGGGCCTACAATGAGCAGTTCTTC. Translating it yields CSVRAYNEQFF.

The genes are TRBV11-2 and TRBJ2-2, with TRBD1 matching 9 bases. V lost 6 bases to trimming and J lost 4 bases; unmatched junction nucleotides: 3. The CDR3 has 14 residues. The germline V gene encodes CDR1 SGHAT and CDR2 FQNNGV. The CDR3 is CASSSTGGTGELFF. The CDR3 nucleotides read TGTGCCAGCAGTTCGACAGGGGGCACCGGGGAGCTGTTTTTT. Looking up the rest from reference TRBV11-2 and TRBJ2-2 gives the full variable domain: EAGVAQSPRYKIIEKRQSVAFWCNPISGHATLYWYQQILGQGPKLLIQFQNNGVVDDSQLPKDRFSAERLKGVDSTLKIQPAKLEDSAVYLCASSSTGGTGELFFGEGSRLTVL.

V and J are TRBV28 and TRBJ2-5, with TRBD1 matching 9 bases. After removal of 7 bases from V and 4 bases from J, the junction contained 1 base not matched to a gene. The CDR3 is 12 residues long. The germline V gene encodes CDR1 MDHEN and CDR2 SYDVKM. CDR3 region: CASTTGGETQYF. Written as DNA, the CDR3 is TGTGCCAGCACGACAGGGGGAGAGACCCAGTACTTC.

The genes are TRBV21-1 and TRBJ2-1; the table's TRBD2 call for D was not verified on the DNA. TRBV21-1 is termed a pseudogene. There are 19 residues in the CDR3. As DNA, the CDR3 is TGTGCCAGCAGCGGGGGACTAGCGGGAGGCAGGGTCTCCTACAATGAGCAGTTCTTC. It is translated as CASSGGLAGGRVSYNEQFF.

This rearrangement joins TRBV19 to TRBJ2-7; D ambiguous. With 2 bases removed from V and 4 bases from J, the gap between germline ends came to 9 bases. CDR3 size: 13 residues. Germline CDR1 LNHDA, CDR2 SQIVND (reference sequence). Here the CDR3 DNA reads TGTGCCAGTAGTATACCCGGAGATTACGAGCAGTACTTC. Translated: CASSIPGDYEQYF.

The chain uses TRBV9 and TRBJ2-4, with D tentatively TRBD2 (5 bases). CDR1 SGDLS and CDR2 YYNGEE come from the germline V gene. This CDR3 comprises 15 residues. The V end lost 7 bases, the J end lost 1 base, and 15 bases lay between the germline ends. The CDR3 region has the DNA TGTGCCAGCTCGACCGGGCCGGGGGCCAAAAACATTCAGTACTTC. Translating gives CASSTGPGAKNIQYF.

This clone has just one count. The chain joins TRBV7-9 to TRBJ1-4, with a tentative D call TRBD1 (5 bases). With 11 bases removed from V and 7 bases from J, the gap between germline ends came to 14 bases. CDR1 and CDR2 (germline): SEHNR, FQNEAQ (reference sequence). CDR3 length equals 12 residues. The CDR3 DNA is TGTGCCGGCCACGGGGGGAGTGAAAAACTGTTTTTT. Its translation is CAGHGGSEKLFF.

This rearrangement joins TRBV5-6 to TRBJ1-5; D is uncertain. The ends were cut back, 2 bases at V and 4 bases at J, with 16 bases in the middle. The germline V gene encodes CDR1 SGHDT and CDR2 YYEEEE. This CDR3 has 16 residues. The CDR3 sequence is CASSFSGVTPNQPQHF. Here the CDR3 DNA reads TGTGCCAGCAGCTTCTCCGGGGTGACCCCGAATCAGCCCCAGCATTTT.

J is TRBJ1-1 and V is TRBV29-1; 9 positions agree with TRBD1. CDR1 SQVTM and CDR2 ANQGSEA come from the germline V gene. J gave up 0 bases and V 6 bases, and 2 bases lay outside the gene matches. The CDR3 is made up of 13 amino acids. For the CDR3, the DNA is TGCAGCGTGGGGACAGGGCTGAACACTGAAGCTTTCTTT. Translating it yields CSVGTGLNTEAFF.

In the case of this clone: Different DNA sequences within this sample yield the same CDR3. The CDR3 DNA reads as TGTGCCAGCAGCCCCGACAGGGGGGGTAATCAGCCCCAGCATTTT. Amino acid sequence: CASSPDRGGNQPQHF. The rearrangement uses TRBV6-5 and TRBJ1-5; TRBD1 matches at 9 bases. This CDR3 region has 15 residues. The junction had 7 bases not matched to a gene; V was cut back by 6 bases and J by 4 bases. Germline V lookup: CDR1 MNHEY, CDR2 SVGAGI.